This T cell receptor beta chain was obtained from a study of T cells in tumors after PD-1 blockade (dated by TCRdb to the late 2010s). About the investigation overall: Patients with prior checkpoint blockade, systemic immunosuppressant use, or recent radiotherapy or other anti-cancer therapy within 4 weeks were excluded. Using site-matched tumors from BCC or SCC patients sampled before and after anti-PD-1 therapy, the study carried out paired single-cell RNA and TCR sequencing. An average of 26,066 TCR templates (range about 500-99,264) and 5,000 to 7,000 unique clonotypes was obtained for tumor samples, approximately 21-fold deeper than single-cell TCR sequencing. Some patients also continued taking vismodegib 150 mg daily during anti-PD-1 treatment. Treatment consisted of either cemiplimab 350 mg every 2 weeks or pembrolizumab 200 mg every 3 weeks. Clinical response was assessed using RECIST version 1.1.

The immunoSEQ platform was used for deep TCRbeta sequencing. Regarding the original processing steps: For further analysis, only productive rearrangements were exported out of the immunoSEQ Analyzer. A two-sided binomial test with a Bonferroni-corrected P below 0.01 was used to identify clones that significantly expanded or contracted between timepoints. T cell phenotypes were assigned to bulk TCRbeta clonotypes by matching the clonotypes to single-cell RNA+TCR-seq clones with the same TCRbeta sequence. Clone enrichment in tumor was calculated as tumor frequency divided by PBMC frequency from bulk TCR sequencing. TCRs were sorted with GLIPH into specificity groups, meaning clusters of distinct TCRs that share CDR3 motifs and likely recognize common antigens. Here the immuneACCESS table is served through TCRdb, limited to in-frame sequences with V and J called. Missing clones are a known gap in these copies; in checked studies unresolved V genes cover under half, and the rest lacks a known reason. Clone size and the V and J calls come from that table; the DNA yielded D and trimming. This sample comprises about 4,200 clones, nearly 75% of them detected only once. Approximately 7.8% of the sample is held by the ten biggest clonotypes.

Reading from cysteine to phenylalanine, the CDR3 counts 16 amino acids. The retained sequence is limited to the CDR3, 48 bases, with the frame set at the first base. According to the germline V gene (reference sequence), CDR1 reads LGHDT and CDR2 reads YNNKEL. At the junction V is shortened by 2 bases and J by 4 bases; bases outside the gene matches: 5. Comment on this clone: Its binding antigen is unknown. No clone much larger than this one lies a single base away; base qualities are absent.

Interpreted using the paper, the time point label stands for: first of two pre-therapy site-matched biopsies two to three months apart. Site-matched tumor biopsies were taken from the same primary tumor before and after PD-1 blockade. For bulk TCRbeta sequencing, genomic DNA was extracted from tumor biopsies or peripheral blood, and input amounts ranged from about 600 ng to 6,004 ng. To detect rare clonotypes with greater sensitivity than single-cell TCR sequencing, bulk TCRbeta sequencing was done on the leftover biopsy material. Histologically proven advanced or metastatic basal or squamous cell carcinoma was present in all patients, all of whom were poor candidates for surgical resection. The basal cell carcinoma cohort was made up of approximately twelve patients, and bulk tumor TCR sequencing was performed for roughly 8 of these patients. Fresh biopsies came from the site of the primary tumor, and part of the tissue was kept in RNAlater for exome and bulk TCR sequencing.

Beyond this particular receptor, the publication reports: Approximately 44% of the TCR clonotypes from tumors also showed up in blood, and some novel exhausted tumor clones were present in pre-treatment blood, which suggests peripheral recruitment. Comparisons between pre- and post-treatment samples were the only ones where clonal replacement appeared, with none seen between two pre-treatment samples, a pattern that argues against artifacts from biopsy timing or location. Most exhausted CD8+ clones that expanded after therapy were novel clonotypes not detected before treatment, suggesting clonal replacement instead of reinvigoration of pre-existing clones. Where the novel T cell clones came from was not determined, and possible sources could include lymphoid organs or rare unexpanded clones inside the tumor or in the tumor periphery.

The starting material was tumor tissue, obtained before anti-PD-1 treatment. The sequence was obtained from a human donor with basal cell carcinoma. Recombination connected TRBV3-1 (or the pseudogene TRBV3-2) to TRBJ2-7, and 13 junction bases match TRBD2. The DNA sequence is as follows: TGTGCCAGCAGCCAAATCAGACTAGCGGGGGGTTACGAGCAGTACTTC. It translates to CASSQIRLAGGYEQYF.